At least ten counts were recorded for the clone carrying this T cell receptor beta chain. The sample comes from a study of regulatory T cells in long-lasting Graves disease. Study information: Under 3 months of antithyroid drugs had been taken by newly diagnosed Graves' patients.

This CDR3 region has 16 residues. CDR1 is MNHNS, CDR2 SASEGT, per germline. V was pared by 7 bases and J by 3 bases, with 13 bases of the junction left unmatched. Time point indicated: newly diagnosed GD, antithyroid drugs for less than 3 months. Extracted PBMC RNA gave rise to the TCR library. According to the study, TCR beta libraries were built with iRepertoire HTBI primers and CDR3-region Arm-PCR. In TCRdb, the multiplex PCR reads were re-called with MiXCR into one record per CDR3 protein. The sample shows about 460,000 distinct CDR3 sequences, around 13% of them seen only once. The data were also submitted as part of a second study, on T cells in Graves' hyperthyroidism and ophthalmopathy. That investigation notes: In the analysis, a 13 V-J model separated ophthalmopathy from stable hyperthyroidism.

This receptor was taken from a woman aged 45-65 years with Graves disease. Sequenced here: peripheral blood mononuclear cells (PBMCs), sampled at new diagnosis, from a patient treated with antithyroid drugs. V is TRBV6-1 and J is TRBJ2-7; 9 nucleotides line up with TRBD1. The CDR3 loop is CASTSTKQGARYEQYF. CDR3 coding DNA: TGTGCCAGCACCTCAACAAAACAGGGGGCGCGCTACGAGCAGTACTTC.